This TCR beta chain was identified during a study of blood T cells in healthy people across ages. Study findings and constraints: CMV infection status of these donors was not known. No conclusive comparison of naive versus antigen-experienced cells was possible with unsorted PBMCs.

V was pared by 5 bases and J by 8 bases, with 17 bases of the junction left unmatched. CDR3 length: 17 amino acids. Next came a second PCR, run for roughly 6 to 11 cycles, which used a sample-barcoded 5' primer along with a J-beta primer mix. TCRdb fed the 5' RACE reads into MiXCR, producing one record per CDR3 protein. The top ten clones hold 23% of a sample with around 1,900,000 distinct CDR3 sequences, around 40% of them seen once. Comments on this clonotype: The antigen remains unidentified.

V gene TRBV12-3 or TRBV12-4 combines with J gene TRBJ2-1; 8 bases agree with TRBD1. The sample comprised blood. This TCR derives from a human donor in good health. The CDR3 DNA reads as TGTGCCAGCAGTCCAGGGGGCGCCGGGTCGAGGGGCGATGAGCAGTTCTTC. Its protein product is CASSPGGAGSRGDEQFF.